What follows are 15 T cell receptor beta chains derived from one specimen sequenced in a study of cytomegalovirus exposure and HLA in healthy donors. Primers: 60 Vbeta forward and 13 Jbeta reverse. Libraries were prepared by immunoSEQ multiplex PCR; TCRdb keeps only in-frame clonotypes and omits some of them. The repertoire holds about 150,000 clones, with about 80% as singletons. Sequenced material: PBMCs. The receptor source for this set is a woman aged 40 to 55 in good health and CMV-seronegative.

The CDR3 is CASSQDPGVSYGYTF. The CDR3 DNA reads TGCGCCAGCAGCCAAGATCCAGGGGTGAGCTATGGCTACACCTTC. The chain couples TRBV4-1 to TRBJ1-2; D perhaps matches TRBD1 (6 bases). CDR3 length: 15 residues. The ends were cut back, 0 bases at V and 4 bases at J, with 12 bases in the middle. CDR1 is MGHRA and CDR2 is YSYEKL in the germline V gene.

The J gene is TRBJ2-5, the V gene TRBV7-9; TRBD2 matches at 10 bases. Germline V gene lookup returns CDR1 SEHNR and CDR2 FQNEAQ (reference sequence). V was pared by 11 bases and J by 4 bases, with 10 bases of the junction left unmatched. The CDR3 is 14 amino acids. The CDR3 DNA is TGTGCCGCTGGGCGTAGCGGGAGGTCAGAGACCCAGTACTTC. It encodes CAAGRSGRSETQYF.

The genes are TRBV7-9 and TRBJ2-7; D is uncertain. The CDR3 is made up of 12 amino acids. Germline CDR1 reads SEHNR; CDR2 reads FQNEAQ (reference sequence). Trimming pared 4 bases from V and 4 bases from J, leaving 8 bases between. This CDR3 reads CASSSISYEQYF. The CDR3 DNA is TGTGCCAGCAGCTCTATAAGTTACGAGCAGTACTTC. Using reference TRBV7-9 and TRBJ2-7 for the parts outside the CDR3, the full variable domain is DTGVSQNPRHKITKRGQNVTFRCDPISEHNRLYWYRQTLGQGPEFLTYFQNEAQLEKSRLLSDRFSAERPKGSFSTLEIQRTEQGDSAMYLCASSSISYEQYFGPGTRLTVT.

Only one count was recorded for this clone. V gene TRBV19 combines with J gene TRBJ2-3, with D possibly matching TRBD2 (6 bases). The CDR3 is 15 residues long. Trimming took off 3 bases at V and 1 base at J, with 11 bases between the two ends. In germline, CDR1 is LNHDA, CDR2 SQIVND (reference sequence). CDR3 DNA: TGTGCCAGTAGTATGGGTAGCGGAGGCACAGATACGCAGTATTTT. Amino acids: CASSMGSGGTDTQYF.

This chain connects TRBV18 to TRBJ1-1; D is unclear. Germline-derived CDR1 and CDR2 are KGHSH and LQKENI. This CDR3 has 14 amino acids. Trimming removed 3 bases at V and 0 bases at J, with 8 bases between. The CDR3 is CASSPRTLNTEAFF. In DNA form, the CDR3 reads TGTGCCAGCTCACCCCGGACTCTGAACACTGAAGCTTTCTTT. The full variable domain, in which reference TRBV18 and TRBJ1-1 provide the parts outside the CDR3, is NAGVMQNPRHLVRRRGQEARLRCSPMKGHSHVYWYRQLPEEGLKFMVYLQKENIIDESGMPKERFSAEFPKEGPSILRIQQVVRGDSAAYFCASSPRTLNTEAFFGQGTRLTVV.

V gene TRBV19 combines with J gene TRBJ2-3; a weak D match, TRBD2 (5 bases). The CDR3 runs 15 residues. V was trimmed by 3 bases and J by 6 bases, leaving 16 bases between them. Germline V gene sequence: CDR1 LNHDA, CDR2 SQIVND (reference sequence). CDR3 amino acids: CASSMGPNEGDTQYF. Written as DNA, the CDR3 is TGTGCCAGTAGTATGGGCCCCAACGAGGGCGATACGCAGTATTTT.

The rearrangement joins TRBV19 to TRBJ2-2, with TRBD1 as a possible D gene (5 bases). Trimming shortened V by 2 bases and J by 2 bases, and 9 bases separated the two germline ends. The CDR3 covers 15 residues. Germline CDR1 reads LNHDA; CDR2 reads SQIVND (reference sequence). CDR3 DNA: TGTGCCAGTAGTATAATGGACATTAACACCGGGGAGCTGTTTTTT. Translated, it gives CASSIMDINTGELFF. The variable domain in full, completed from reference TRBV19 and TRBJ2-2, reads DGGITQSPKYLFRKEGQNVTLSCEQNLNHDAMYWYRQDPGQGLRLIYYSQIVNDFQKGDIAEGYSVSREKKESFPLTVTSAQKNPTAFYLCASSIMDINTGELFFGEGSRLTVL.

This chain joins TRBV2 and TRBJ1-1, with 7 bases lining up with TRBD1. Germline loops: CDR1 SNHLY, CDR2 FYNNEI. Unmatched junction bases numbered 8, after V lost 10 bases and J lost 0 bases. CDR3 length: 14 residues. The CDR3 region has the DNA TGTGCCACCCCAAAGACAGGGCTGAACACTGAAGCTTTCTTT. Translation: CATPKTGLNTEAFF.

To note about this clone: Other DNA sequences in this sample translate to the same CDR3. DNA of the CDR3: TGTGCCAGCAGTTACGGCGGGGCCCCCATGAACACTGAAGCTTTCTTT. It specifies CASSYGGAPMNTEAFF. This chain joins TRBV6-5 and TRBJ1-1, with a weak D call TRBD1 (5 bases). CDR3 size: 16 residues. CDR1 is MNHEY, CDR2 SVGAGI, per germline. V lost 2 bases, J lost 0 bases, and 13 bases lay in between.

The rearrangement joins TRBV27 to TRBJ2-1, with 8 nucleotides matching TRBD1. V was clipped by 8 bases and J by 13 bases; unmatched bases: 7. The germline gives CDR1 MNHEY, CDR2 SMNVEV (reference sequence). The CDR3 contains 11 residues. The CDR3 sequence: CASYTGTGQFF. The DNA for the CDR3 is TGTGCCAGCTATACCGGGACAGGTCAGTTCTTC.

The V gene is TRBV5-1, the J gene TRBJ1-2, with 8 bases fitting TRBD1. Germline V gene sequence: CDR1 SGHRS, CDR2 YFSETQ. The junction had 9 bases not matched to a gene; V was cut back by 0 bases and J by 8 bases. The CDR3 spans 15 residues. The CDR3 DNA reads TGCGCCAGCAGCTTGGCCGCCAGGGGGCATGACGGCTACACCTTC. It specifies CASSLAARGHDGYTF.

The chain carries TRBV5-1 and TRBJ2-7; tentatively, D is TRBD2 (6 bases). Deletions cut 0 bases from V and 0 bases from J, with 16 bases between. CDR1 and CDR2 from the germline V gene are SGHRS and YFSETQ. The CDR3 extends over 17 amino acids. CDR3 nucleotides: TGCGCCAGCAGCTTGGGGCGGGGTACACCAAGCTCCTACGAGCAGTACTTC. Its protein is CASSLGRGTPSSYEQYF.

The chain joins TRBV7-9 to TRBJ2-1; TRBD2 is a possible D gene (6 bases). Trimming shortened V by 5 bases and J by 5 bases, and 16 bases separated the two germline ends. From germline, CDR1 is SEHNR and CDR2 FQNEAQ (reference sequence). This CDR3 contains 15 residues. The CDR3 spells CASSDGAQRDNEQFF. Here the CDR3 DNA reads TGTGCCAGCAGCGATGGGGCACAGCGGGACAATGAGCAGTTCTTC. The variable domain in full, with the rest retrieved from reference TRBV7-9 and TRBJ2-1, is DTGVSQNPRHKITKRGQNVTFRCDPISEHNRLYWYRQTLGQGPEFLTYFQNEAQLEKSRLLSDRFSAERPKGSFSTLEIQRTEQGDSAMYLCASSDGAQRDNEQFFGPGTRLTVL.

This clone was counted a few times. J is TRBJ1-4 and V is TRBV5-1, with D unclear. V dropped 6 bases and J dropped 0 bases, with 9 bases sitting between them. Germline lookup yields CDR1 SGHRS and CDR2 YFSETQ. The length of the CDR3 is 14 residues. The CDR3 nucleotides read TGCGCCAGCACCCCGGGTTCAACTAATGAAAAACTGTTTTTT. As protein: CASTPGSTNEKLFF.

J is TRBJ1-5 and V is TRBV7-9; a possible D gene is TRBD1 (5 bases). V shed 2 bases and J shed 2 bases, with 13 bases lying between them. Germline CDR1 SEHNR, CDR2 FQNEAQ (reference sequence). The CDR3 extends over 16 amino acids. The CDR3, as DNA: TGTGCCAGCAGCTTATGGGGCGGAGTGGGCAATCAGCCCCAGCATTTT. It specifies CASSLWGGVGNQPQHF.